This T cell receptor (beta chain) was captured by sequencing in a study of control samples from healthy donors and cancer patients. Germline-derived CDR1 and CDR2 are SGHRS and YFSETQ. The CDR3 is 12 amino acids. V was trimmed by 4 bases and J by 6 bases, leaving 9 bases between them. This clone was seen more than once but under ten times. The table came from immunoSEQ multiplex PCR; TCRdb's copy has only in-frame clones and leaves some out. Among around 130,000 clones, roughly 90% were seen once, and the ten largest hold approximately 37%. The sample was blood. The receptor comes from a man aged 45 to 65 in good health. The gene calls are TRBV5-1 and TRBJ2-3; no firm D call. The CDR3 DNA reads TGCGCCAGCAGCCTGGACGGCGATACGCAGTATTTT. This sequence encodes CASSLDGDTQYF.